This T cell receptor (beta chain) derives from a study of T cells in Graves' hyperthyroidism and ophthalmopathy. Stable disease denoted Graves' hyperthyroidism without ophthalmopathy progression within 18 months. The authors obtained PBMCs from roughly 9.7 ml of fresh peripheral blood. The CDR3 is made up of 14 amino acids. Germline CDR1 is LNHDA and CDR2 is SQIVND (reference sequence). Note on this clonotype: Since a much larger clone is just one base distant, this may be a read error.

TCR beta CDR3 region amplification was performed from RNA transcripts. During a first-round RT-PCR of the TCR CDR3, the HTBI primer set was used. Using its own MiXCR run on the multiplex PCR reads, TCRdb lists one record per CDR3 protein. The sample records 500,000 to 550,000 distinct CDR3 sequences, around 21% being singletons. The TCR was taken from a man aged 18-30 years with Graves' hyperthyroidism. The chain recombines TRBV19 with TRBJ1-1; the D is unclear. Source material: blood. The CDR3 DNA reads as TGTGCCAGTAGTACCTCAGGAGCGAACACTGAAGCTTGCTTT. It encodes CASSTSGANTEACF.